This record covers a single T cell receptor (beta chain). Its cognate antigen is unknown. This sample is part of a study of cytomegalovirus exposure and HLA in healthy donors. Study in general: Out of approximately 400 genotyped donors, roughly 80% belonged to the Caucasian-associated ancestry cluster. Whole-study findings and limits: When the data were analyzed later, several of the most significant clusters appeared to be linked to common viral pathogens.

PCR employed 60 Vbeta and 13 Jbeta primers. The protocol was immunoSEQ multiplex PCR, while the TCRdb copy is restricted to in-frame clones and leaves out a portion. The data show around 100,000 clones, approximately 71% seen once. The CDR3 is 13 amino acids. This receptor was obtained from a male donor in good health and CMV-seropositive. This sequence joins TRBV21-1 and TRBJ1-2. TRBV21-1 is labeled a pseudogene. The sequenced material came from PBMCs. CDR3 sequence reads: CAVQGGDNYGYTF. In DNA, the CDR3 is TGTGCCGTACAGGGAGGGGATAACTATGGCTACACCTTC.